This T cell receptor (beta chain) comes out of a study of blood T cell repertoires in COVID-19. Sequenced by immunoSEQ multiplex PCR; TCRdb stores in-frame clones only, minus some. The top ten hold around 3.6% of the sample, which has 250,000 or so clones, approximately 83% seen once. At least ten counts were recorded for this clone. The CDR3 sequence is 14 residues long. Germline CDR1 MDHEN, CDR2 SYDVKM. The V end was cut by 3 bases, the J end by 3 bases, with 10 bases between. This clonotype was sampled from a man in his forties or fifties who had recovered from COVID-19. Sequencing was carried out using PBMCs or T cells enriched from blood (not recorded which). J is TRBJ2-3 and V is TRBV28; perhaps TRBD2 as D (5 bases). The CDR3 loop reads CASSFLSGTDTQYF. CDR3 in DNA: TGTGCCAGCAGTTTTTTGAGCGGTACAGATACGCAGTATTTT.